This note documents a single T cell receptor beta chain sequence. Germline V CDR1 and CDR2: DFQATT, SNEGSKA (reference sequence). The V end lost 0 bases, the J end lost 7 bases, and 9 bases lay between the germline ends. This CDR3 spans 12 amino acids. This entry is derived from a study of CD8 T cells in Susac syndrome. An amount of RNA that ranged from about 0.45 to 1 ug was reverse transcribed with random hexamers. MiXCR was run by TCRdb on the immunoSEQ multiplex PCR reads, yielding one entry per CDR3 protein. The data contain 200,000 to 250,000 distinct CDR3 sequences, approximately 94% of them seen just once; the ten biggest clones take up around 0.16%.

The sequence was obtained from a human donor with Susac syndrome. Sequenced sample: CD4+ T cells from PBMCs. The rearrangement joins TRBV20-1 to TRBJ1-1; D is possibly TRBD1 (5 bases). CDR3 region: CSAREGAREAFF. The CDR3 nucleotides read TGCAGTGCTAGAGAAGGGGCTCGTGAAGCTTTCTTT.